Presented here are 14 T cell receptor beta chains from one specimen sequenced in a study of early T cells in non-severe SARS-CoV-2 infection. A single record per CDR3 protein comes from TCRdb applying MiXCR to the 5' RACE reads. The table includes roughly 75,000 distinct CDR3 sequences, around 8.7% detected once. Sequences were obtained from whole blood. The receptors stem from an adult who was a healthcare worker with PCR-confirmed SARS-CoV-2 infection or an uninfected control (not recorded which).

In this sample, this clonotype turned up many times. V is TRBV20-1 and J is TRBJ1-3; D is unclear. Trimming took off 1 base at V and 2 bases at J, with 6 bases between the two ends. Looked up from germline, CDR1 is DFQATT and CDR2 is SNEGSKA (reference sequence). CDR3 length equals 13 residues. The chain's CDR3 is CSARGGTGNTIYF. The DNA for the CDR3 is TGCAGTGCTAGAGGGGGAACTGGAAACACCATATATTTT.

V usage is TRBV6-7 and J usage is TRBJ2-7, with 10 bases that match TRBD2. TRBV6-7 is noted as an ORF with a role that remains uncertain. V dropped 0 bases and J dropped 6; count of bases not matched to a gene: 17. The CDR3 totals 19 residues. CDR3 loop: CASSYSRTTRLAGATEQYF. The CDR3 bases are TGTGCCAGCAGTTACTCGAGGACTACGCGGCTAGCGGGAGCCACCGAGCAGTACTTC.

The rearrangement uses TRBV11-2 and TRBJ2-2; 9 bases agree with TRBD1. V lost 4 bases, J lost 5 bases, and 5 bases stayed unmatched. This CDR3 is 15 amino acids long. Germline CDR1 is SGHAT and CDR2 is FQNNGV. CDR3 region: CASSWGQGRTGELFF. The CDR3 region has the DNA TGTGCCAGCAGCTGGGGACAGGGAAGGACCGGGGAGCTGTTTTTT.

This clonotype occurred many times. This chain connects TRBV5-4 to TRBJ2-3; 12 bases are a match to TRBD2. This CDR3 spans 15 amino acids. After removal of 7 bases from V and 3 bases from J, the junction contained 6 bases not matched to a gene. The germline gives CDR1 SGHNT, CDR2 YYREEE (reference sequence). CDR3 sequence: CASGLAGGATDTQYF. CDR3 nucleotides: TGTGCCAGCGGGCTAGCGGGAGGGGCGACAGATACGCAGTATTTT.

This clonotype showed up many times. This chain uses TRBV28 with TRBJ2-2, with TRBD2 matching 7 bases. Germline V gene data show CDR1 as MDHEN and CDR2 as SYDVKM. The ends lost 10 bases at V and 2 bases at J; junction bases unmatched: 4. The CDR3 totals 13 residues. This chain's CDR3 is CATGGGNTGELFF. CDR3 in DNA: TGTGCCACGGGCGGGGGTAACACCGGGGAGCTGTTTTTT.

In its sample, this clonotype was seen a few times. CDR3 sequence (DNA): TGCAGCGTAAAGGGGACTAGCGGTCGCACAGATACGCAGTATTTT. This sequence encodes CSVKGTSGRTDTQYF. The genes are TRBV20-1 and TRBJ2-3; 11 bases match TRBD2. The germline gives CDR1 DFQATT, CDR2 SNEGSKA (reference sequence). This CDR3 spans 15 amino acids.

In this sample, this clonotype turned up many times. The chain links TRBV20-1 to TRBJ1-1; no clear D. Germline V CDR1 and CDR2: DFQATT, SNEGSKA (reference sequence). The CDR3 covers 14 residues. The V end lost 0 bases, the J end lost 3 bases, and 11 bases lay between the germline ends. The DNA of the CDR3 is TGCAGTGCTAGAGATTTAAGGAGTGACACTGAAGCTTTCTTT. This translates into CSARDLRSDTEAFF.

The sample holds many counts of this clonotype. The chain has TRBV21-1 and TRBJ2-2; the table calls TRBD1, which could not be checked here. TRBV21-1 is termed a pseudogene. The CDR3 length is 18 residues. The CDR3 sequence: CASSKVPIPPRVTGELFF. CDR3 coding DNA: TGTGCCAGCAGCAAGGTCCCTATACCGCCGCGGGTCACCGGGGAGCTGTTTTTT.

In this sample, this clonotype turned up many times. The chain couples TRBV5-1 to TRBJ2-2; D not certain. This CDR3 comprises 13 residues. Germline CDR1 is SGHRS and CDR2 is YFSETQ. V was cut by 0 bases and J by 6 bases, with 6 bases left in between. CDR3 sequence (DNA): TGCGCCAGCAGCTTGGTCCCCGCCGGGGAGCTGTTTTTT. It is translated as CASSLVPAGELFF.

This clonotype was seen more than once but under ten times. This chain connects TRBV9 to TRBJ2-3, with a possible D match to TRBD2 (5 bases). The CDR3 is made up of 15 amino acids. Trimming took 0 bases from V and 4 from J, leaving 12 bases between them. Germline loops: CDR1 SGDLS, CDR2 YYNGEE. The CDR3 is CASSVGGGLADTQYF. The CDR3 nucleotides are TGTGCCAGCAGCGTAGGAGGAGGACTCGCAGATACGCAGTATTTT.

This clonotype was observed many times. The V call is TRBV27, the J call TRBJ1-6; D uncertain. CDR3 size: 14 residues. V gave up 5 bases and J gave up 7 bases, with 12 bases separating them. In germline, CDR1 is MNHEY, CDR2 SMNVEV (reference sequence). As DNA, the CDR3 is TGTGCCAGCAGTCCCGGGAGGCCCAATTCACCCCTCCACTTT. Residues: CASSPGRPNSPLHF.

This clonotype appeared many times. The chain couples TRBV5-1 to TRBJ2-7, with a weak D call TRBD1 (6 bases). Between the trimmed V and J ends, which lost 2 bases and 1 base, there was a span of 13 bases. This CDR3 has 15 residues. CDR1 SGHRS and CDR2 YFSETQ come from the germline V gene. This chain's CDR3 is CASSFDRIGSYEQYF. The CDR3 DNA reads as TGCGCCAGCAGCTTCGACAGGATTGGGTCCTACGAGCAGTACTTC.

This clonotype came up a few times. The rearrangement links TRBV5-4 to TRBJ2-1; 9 bases fit TRBD1. Germline V gives CDR1 SGHNT, CDR2 YYREEE (reference sequence). There are 16 residues in the CDR3. V lost 4 bases to trimming and J lost 3 bases; unmatched junction nucleotides: 8. The DNA of the CDR3 is TGTGCCAGCAGCGTAGGGGGGGGACAGGGCTACAATGAGCAGTTCTTC. Its protein product is CASSVGGGQGYNEQFF.

This clonotype appeared many times. The rearrangement uses TRBV18 and TRBJ2-5, with 8 bases lining up with TRBD2. The CDR3 is 18 residues long. The junction had 15 bases not matched to a gene; V was cut back by 6 bases and J by 0 bases. From germline, CDR1 is KGHSH and CDR2 LQKENI. The DNA of the CDR3 is TGTGCCAGCTCCCCCACCCTTCGAAGCGGGAGAGACCAAGAGACCCAGTACTTC. Residues: CASSPTLRSGRDQETQYF.